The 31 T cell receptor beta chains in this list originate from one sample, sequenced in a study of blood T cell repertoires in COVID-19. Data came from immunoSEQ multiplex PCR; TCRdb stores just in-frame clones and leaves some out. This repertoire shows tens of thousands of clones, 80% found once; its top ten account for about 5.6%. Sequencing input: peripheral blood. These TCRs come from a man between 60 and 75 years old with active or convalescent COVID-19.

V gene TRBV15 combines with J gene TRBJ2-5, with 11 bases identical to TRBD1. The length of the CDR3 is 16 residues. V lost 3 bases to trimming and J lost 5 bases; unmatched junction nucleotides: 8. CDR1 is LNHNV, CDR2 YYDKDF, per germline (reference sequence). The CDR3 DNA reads TGTGCCACCAGCAGGGCCGGACAGGGGGCATGGGAGACCCAGTACTTC. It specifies CATSRAGQGAWETQYF.

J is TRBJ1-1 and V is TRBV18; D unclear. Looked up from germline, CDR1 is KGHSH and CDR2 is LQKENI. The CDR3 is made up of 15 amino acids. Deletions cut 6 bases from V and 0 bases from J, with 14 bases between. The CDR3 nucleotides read TGTGCCAGCTCGCCGGAGGGCCCTATGAACACTGAAGCTTTCTTT. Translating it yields CASSPEGPMNTEAFF.

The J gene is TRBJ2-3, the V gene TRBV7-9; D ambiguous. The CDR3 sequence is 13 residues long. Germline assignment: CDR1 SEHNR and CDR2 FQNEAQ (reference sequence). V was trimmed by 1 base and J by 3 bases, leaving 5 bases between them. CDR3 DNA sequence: TGTGCCAGCAGCTTAGGGGCGACAGATACGCAGTATTTT. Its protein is CASSLGATDTQYF. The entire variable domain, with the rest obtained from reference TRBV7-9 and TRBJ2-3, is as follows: DTGVSQNPRHKITKRGQNVTFRCDPISEHNRLYWYRQTLGQGPEFLTYFQNEAQLEKSRLLSDRFSAERPKGSFSTLEIQRTEQGDSAMYLCASSLGATDTQYFGPGTRLTVL.

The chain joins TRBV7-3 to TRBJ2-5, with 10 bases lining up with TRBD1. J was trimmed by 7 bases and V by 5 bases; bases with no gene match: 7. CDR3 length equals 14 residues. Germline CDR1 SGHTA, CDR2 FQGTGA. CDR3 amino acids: CASSPGTGAWTQYF. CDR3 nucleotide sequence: TGTGCCAGCAGCCCCGGGACAGGGGCTTGGACCCAGTACTTC.

This CDR3 reads CASSQGTAYEQYF. CDR3 coding DNA: TGTGCCAGCAGTCAGGGGACAGCCTACGAGCAGTACTTC. The gene calls are TRBV27 and TRBJ2-7; 7 bases line up with TRBD1. Germline trimming cut 5 bases from V and 2 bases from J; bases unmatched to any gene: 3. CDR1 MNHEY and CDR2 SMNVEV come from the germline V gene (reference sequence). CDR3 length: 13 amino acids.

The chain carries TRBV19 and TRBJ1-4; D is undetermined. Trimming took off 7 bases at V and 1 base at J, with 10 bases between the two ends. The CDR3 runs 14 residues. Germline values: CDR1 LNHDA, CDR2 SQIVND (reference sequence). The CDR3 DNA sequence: TGTGCCAGTACCCGGGAGGGAACTAATGAAAAACTGTTTTTT. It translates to CASTREGTNEKLFF.

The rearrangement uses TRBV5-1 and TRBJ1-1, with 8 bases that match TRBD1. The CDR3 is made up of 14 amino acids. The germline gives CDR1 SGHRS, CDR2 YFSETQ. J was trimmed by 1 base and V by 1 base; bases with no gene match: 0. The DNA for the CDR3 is TGCGCCAGCAGCTTGCAGGGGGCGAACACTGAAGCTTTCTTT. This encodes CASSLQGANTEAFF.

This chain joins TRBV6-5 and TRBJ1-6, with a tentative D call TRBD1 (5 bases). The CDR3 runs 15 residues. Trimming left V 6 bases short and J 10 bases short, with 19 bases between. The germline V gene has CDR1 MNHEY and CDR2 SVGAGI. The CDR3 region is CASSWGGGRHSPLHF. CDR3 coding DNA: TGTGCCAGCAGCTGGGGCGGGGGTAGACACTCACCCCTCCACTTT.

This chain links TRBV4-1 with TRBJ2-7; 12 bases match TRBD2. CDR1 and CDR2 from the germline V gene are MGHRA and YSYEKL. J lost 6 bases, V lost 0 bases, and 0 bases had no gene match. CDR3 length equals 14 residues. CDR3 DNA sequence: TGCGCCAGCAGCCAAGAACTAGCGGGGGGCGAGCAGTACTTC. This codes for CASSQELAGGEQYF.

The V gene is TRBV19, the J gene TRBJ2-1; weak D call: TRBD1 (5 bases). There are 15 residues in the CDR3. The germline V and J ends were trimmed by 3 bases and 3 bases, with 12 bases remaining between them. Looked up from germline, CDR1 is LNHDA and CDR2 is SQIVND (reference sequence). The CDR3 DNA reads TGTGCCAGTAGTATCCAGGGTATGTACTACAATGAGCAGTTCTTC. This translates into CASSIQGMYYNEQFF.

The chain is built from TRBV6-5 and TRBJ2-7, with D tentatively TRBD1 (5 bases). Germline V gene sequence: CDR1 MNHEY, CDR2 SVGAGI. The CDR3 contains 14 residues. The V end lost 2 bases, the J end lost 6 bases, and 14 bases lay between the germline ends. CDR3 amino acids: CASSYPSRGSEQYF. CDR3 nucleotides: TGTGCCAGCAGTTACCCCAGTAGGGGCTCCGAGCAGTACTTC.

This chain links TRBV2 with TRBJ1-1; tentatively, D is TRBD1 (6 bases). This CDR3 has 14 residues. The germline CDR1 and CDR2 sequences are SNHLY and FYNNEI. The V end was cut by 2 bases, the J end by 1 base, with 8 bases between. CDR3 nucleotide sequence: TGTGCCAGCAGTGAACAGGGACAGAACACTGAAGCTTTCTTT. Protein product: CASSEQGQNTEAFF. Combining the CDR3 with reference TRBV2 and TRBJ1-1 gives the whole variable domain EPEVTQTPSHQVTQMGQEVILRCVPISNHLYFYWYRQILGQKVEFLVSFYNNEISEKSEIFDDQFSVERPDGSNFTLKIRSTKLEDSAMYFCASSEQGQNTEAFFGQGTRLTVV.

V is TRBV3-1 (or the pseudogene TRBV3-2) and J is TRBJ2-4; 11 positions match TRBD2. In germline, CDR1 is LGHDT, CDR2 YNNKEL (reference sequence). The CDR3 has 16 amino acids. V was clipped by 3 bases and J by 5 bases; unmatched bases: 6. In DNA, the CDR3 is TGTGCCAGCAGCCACGTAGCGGGGGGGCGGGAAAACATTCAGTACTTC. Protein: CASSHVAGGRENIQYF.

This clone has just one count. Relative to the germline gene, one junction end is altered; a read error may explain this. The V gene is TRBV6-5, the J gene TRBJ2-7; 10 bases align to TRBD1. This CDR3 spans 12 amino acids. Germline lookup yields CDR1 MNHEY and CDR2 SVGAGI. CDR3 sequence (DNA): TGTGCCAGCAGTAGAGAAGGGACAGGGGAGAACTTC. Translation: CASSREGTGENF.

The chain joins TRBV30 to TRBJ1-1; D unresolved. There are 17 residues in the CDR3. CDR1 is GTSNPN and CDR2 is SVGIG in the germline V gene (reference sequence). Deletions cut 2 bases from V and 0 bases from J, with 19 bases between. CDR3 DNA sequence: TGTGCCTGGAGTCTATCAGGTGACAACCGAATGAACACTGAAGCTTTCTTT. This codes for CAWSLSGDNRMNTEAFF.

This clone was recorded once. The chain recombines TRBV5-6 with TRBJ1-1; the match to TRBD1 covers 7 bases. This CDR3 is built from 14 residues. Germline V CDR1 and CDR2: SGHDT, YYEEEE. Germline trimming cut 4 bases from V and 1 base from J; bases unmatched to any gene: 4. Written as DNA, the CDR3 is TGTGCCAGCAGCGCCGGACAGGCGAACACTGAAGCTTTCTTT. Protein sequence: CASSAGQANTEAFF.

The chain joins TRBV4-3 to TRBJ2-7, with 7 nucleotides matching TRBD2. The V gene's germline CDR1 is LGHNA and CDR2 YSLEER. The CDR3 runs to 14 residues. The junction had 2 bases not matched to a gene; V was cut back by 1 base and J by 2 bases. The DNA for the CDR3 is TGCGCCAGCAGCCAAGGCGGGGGACCCTACGAGCAGTACTTC. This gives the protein CASSQGGGPYEQYF.

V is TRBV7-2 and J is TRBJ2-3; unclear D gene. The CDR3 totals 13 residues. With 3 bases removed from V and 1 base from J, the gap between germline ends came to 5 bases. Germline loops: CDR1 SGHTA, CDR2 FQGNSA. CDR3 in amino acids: CASSFSGTDTQYF. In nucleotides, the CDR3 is TGTGCCAGCAGCTTCTCCGGCACAGATACGCAGTATTTT.

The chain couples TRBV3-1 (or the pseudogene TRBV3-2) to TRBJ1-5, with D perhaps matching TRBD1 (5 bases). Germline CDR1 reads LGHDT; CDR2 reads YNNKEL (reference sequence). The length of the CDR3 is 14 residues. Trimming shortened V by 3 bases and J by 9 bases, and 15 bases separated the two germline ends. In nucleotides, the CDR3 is TGTGCCAGCAGCCAGACTCAGGGTAGAGGGCCCCAGCATTTT. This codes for CASSQTQGRGPQHF.

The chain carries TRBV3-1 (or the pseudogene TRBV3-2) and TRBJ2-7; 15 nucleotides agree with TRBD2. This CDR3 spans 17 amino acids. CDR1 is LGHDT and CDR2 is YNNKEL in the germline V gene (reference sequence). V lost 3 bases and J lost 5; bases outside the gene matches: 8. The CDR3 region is CASSHGTSGGRGNEQYF. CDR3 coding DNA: TGTGCCAGCAGCCACGGGACTAGCGGGGGGCGGGGCAACGAGCAGTACTTC.

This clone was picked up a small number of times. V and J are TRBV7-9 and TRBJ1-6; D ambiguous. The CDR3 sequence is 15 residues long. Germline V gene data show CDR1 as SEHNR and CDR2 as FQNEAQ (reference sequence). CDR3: CAIPLRPGFNSPLHF. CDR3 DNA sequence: TGTGCTATCCCTCTTAGGCCGGGGTTCAATTCACCCCTCCACTTT.

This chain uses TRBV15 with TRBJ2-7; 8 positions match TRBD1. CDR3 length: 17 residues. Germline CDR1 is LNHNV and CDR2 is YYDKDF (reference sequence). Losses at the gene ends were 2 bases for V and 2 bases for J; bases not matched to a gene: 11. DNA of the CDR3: TGTGCCACCAGCAGAACTCGGGACAGGCTCGGAACCTACGAGCAGTACTTC. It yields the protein CATSRTRDRLGTYEQYF.

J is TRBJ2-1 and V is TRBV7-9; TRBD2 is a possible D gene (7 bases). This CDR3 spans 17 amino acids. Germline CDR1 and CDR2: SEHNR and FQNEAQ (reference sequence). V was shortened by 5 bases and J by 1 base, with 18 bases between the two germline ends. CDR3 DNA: TGTGCCAGCAGCACATCATTCCGGGGGGCATCCTACAATGAGCAGTTCTTC. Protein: CASSTSFRGASYNEQFF. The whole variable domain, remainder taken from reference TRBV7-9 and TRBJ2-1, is DTGVSQNPRHKITKRGQNVTFRCDPISEHNRLYWYRQTLGQGPEFLTYFQNEAQLEKSRLLSDRFSAERPKGSFSTLEIQRTEQGDSAMYLCASSTSFRGASYNEQFFGPGTRLTVL.

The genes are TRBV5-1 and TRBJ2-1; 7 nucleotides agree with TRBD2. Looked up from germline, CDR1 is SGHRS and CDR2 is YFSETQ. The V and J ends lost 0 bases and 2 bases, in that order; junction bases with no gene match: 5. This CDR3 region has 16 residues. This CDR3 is CASSLDGGGTYNEQFF. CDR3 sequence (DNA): TGCGCCAGCAGCTTGGATGGCGGGGGAACCTACAATGAGCAGTTCTTC.

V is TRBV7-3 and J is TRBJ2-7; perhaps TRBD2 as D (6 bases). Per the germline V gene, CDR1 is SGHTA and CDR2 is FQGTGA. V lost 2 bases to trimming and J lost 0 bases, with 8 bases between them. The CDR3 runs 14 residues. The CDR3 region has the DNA TGTGCCAGCAGCTTAGGAGGGCCCTCCTACGAGCAGTACTTC. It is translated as CASSLGGPSYEQYF.

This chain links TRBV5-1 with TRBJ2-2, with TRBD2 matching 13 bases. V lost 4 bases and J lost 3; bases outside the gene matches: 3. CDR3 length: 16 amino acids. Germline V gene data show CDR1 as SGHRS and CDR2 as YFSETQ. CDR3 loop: CASSGLAGADTGELFF. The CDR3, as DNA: TGCGCCAGCAGCGGACTAGCGGGGGCTGACACCGGGGAGCTGTTTTTT.

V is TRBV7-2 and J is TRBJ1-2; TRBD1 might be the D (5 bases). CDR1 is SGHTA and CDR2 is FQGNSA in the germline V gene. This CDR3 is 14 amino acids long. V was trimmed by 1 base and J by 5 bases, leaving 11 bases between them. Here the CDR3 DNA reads TGTGCCAGCAGCTTAGTGCAGGGAGGGTATGGCTACACCTTC. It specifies CASSLVQGGYGYTF.

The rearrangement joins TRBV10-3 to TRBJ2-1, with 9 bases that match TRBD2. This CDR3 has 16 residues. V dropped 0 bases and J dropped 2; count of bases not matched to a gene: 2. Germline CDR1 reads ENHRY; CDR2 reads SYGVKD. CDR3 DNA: TGTGCCATCAGTGAGTCATCTAGCGGGGCCTACAATGAGCAGTTCTTC. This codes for CAISESSSGAYNEQFF.

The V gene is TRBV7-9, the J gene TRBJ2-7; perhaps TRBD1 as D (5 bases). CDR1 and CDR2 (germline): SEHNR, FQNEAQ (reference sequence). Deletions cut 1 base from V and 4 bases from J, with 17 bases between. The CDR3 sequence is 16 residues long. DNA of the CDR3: TGTGCCAGCAGCTTAGAACGCCCAGGGCTGGGGTACGAGCAGTACTTC. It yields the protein CASSLERPGLGYEQYF. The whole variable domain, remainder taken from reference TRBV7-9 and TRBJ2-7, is DTGVSQNPRHKITKRGQNVTFRCDPISEHNRLYWYRQTLGQGPEFLTYFQNEAQLEKSRLLSDRFSAERPKGSFSTLEIQRTEQGDSAMYLCASSLERPGLGYEQYFGPGTRLTVT.

CDR3 nucleotide sequence: TGTGCCAGCGGGCACGGGGACTGGGCAAATGAGCAGTTCTTC. It specifies CASGHGDWANEQFF. The J gene is TRBJ2-1, the V gene TRBV25-1; D perhaps matches TRBD2 (6 bases). Trimming stripped 8 bases from V and 7 bases from J, with 18 bases between. Germline V gene data show CDR1 as MGHDK and CDR2 as SYGVNS. The CDR3 spans 14 residues.

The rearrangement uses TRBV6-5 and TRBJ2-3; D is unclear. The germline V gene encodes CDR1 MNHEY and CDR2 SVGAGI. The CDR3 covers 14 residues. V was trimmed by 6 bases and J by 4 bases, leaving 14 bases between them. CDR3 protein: CASSRYPSPDTQYF. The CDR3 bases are TGTGCCAGCAGCAGGTACCCTTCCCCAGATACGCAGTATTTT.